One and the same sample provided the 6 T cell receptor beta chains below, sequenced in a study of blood T cell repertoires in COVID-19. Method: immunoSEQ multiplex PCR; TCRdb's copy keeps in-frame clones and lacks some. This table has 70,000 to 100,000 clones, roughly 72% appearing once. Sample: peripheral blood. The receptors stem from a woman in her sixties or seventies in a cohort sampled during active or convalescent COVID-19.

This clone has only one observation. The chain has TRBV6-1 and TRBJ2-7; 11 nucleotides agree with TRBD1. Germline-derived CDR1 and CDR2 are MNHNS and SASEGT. V lost 6 bases, J lost 4 bases, and 5 bases stayed unmatched. CDR3 length: 14 amino acids. The chain's CDR3 is CASRIGQGAYEQYF. CDR3 bases: TGTGCCAGCAGGATTGGACAGGGGGCTTACGAGCAGTACTTC.

This clone was recorded a few times. V gene TRBV19 combines with J gene TRBJ2-3, with 9 positions matching TRBD2. Losses at the gene ends were 4 bases for V and 2 bases for J; bases not matched to a gene: 7. The length of the CDR3 is 16 residues. Germline V gives CDR1 LNHDA, CDR2 SQIVND (reference sequence). DNA of the CDR3: TGTGCCAGTAGTAGGGATAGCGGGGGAGTCACAGATACGCAGTATTTT. This codes for CASSRDSGGVTDTQYF. Based on the CDR3 plus reference TRBV19 and TRBJ2-3, the full variable domain is DGGITQSPKYLFRKEGQNVTLSCEQNLNHDAMYWYRQDPGQGLRLIYYSQIVNDFQKGDIAEGYSVSREKKESFPLTVTSAQKNPTAFYLCASSRDSGGVTDTQYFGPGTRLTVL.

About this clone: Compared with germline, one end of the junction differs, possibly owing to a read error. Other nucleotide sequences from this sample produce the same CDR3. The J gene is TRBJ1-2, the V gene TRBV28, with D hard to call. The length of the CDR3 is 12 residues. Looked up from germline, CDR1 is MDHEN and CDR2 is SYDVKM. The CDR3 DNA reads TGCGCCAGCAGTCCTGACATCTATGGCTACACCTTC. Translating it yields CASSPDIYGYTF.

The rearrangement uses TRBV4-1 and TRBJ2-5, with D possibly TRBD1 on 5 matching bases. The ends were cut back, 3 bases at V and 0 bases at J, with 26 bases in the middle. The CDR3 is 20 amino acids. The V gene's germline CDR1 is MGHRA and CDR2 YSYEKL. Written as DNA, the CDR3 is TGCGCCAGCAGCCAGGACCTGGACCGCATACAGGCTAACGACCAAGAGACCCAGTACTTC. This encodes CASSQDLDRIQANDQETQYF.

The chain has TRBV7-9 and TRBJ1-2, with D maybe TRBD1 (5 bases). With 1 base removed from V and 8 bases from J, the gap between germline ends came to 14 bases. CDR3 length: 14 residues. Per the germline V gene, CDR1 is SEHNR and CDR2 is FQNEAQ (reference sequence). In DNA, the CDR3 is TGTGCCAGCAGCTTAGTCACAGGCCTTCCAGGCTACACCTTC. Its translation: CASSLVTGLPGYTF.

This clone was counted ten times or more. The gene calls are TRBV18 and TRBJ2-3, with a weak D call TRBD1 (6 bases). The CDR3 runs 12 residues. Deletions cut 3 bases from V and 5 bases from J, with 6 bases between. CDR1 and CDR2 (germline): KGHSH, LQKENI. The CDR3 loop reads CASSPRGDTQYF. The CDR3 nucleotides are TGTGCCAGCTCACCCAGGGGAGATACGCAGTATTTT.